The 27 T cell receptor beta chains below all came from one sample that was sequenced in a study of lymphopenia after photon versus proton radiotherapy. Profiling relied on immunoSEQ multiplex PCR, and the TCRdb table lists in-frame clones only, not all of them. The sample has roughly 25,000 clones, around nine tenths seen once; the top ten hold 0.65% to 0.9%. This material consisted of peripheral blood, taken from a patient treated with photon-based radiotherapy. The receptors come from a woman aged 45 to 65 with cholangiocarcinoma.

V is TRBV7-2 and J is TRBJ1-5, with D maybe TRBD1 (5 bases). V was trimmed by 4 bases and J by 5 bases, leaving 12 bases between them. The CDR3 has 14 residues. Per the germline V gene, CDR1 is SGHTA and CDR2 is FQGNSA. CDR3 region: CASSYVDSYQPQHF. The DNA for the CDR3 is TGTGCCAGCAGCTACGTAGACAGCTATCAGCCCCAGCATTTT.

This rearrangement joins TRBV7-9 to TRBJ2-2, with D tentatively TRBD1 (6 bases). Germline V CDR1 and CDR2: SEHNR, FQNEAQ (reference sequence). The germline V and J ends were trimmed by 1 base and 6 bases, with 12 bases remaining between them. This CDR3 is built from 15 residues. In DNA form, the CDR3 reads TGTGCCAGCAGCTTAGACAGGGTCGTAGCCGGGGAGCTGTTTTTT. As protein: CASSLDRVVAGELFF.

V and J are TRBV5-6 and TRBJ2-4, with D possibly being TRBD2 (5 bases). Germline V lookup: CDR1 SGHDT, CDR2 YYEEEE. V was trimmed by 4 bases and J by 11 bases, leaving 19 bases between them. This CDR3 has 14 residues. CDR3 sequence (DNA): TGTGCCAGCAGCGCCGACTACGCGCACGGGGTTCAGTACTTC. Its protein is CASSADYAHGVQYF.

This sequence joins TRBV7-8 and TRBJ1-1, with D uncertain. CDR1 SGHVS and CDR2 FQNEAQ come from the germline V gene. There are 14 residues in the CDR3. Trimming stripped 7 bases from V and 6 bases from J, with 18 bases between. Here the CDR3 DNA reads TGTGCCAGCACCCTTAGGAGAGTACCGGCTGAAGCTTTCTTT. It translates to CASTLRRVPAEAFF.

The chain has TRBV7-2 and TRBJ2-1, with 9 bases that match TRBD1. The CDR3 runs 16 residues. Germline V CDR1 and CDR2: SGHTA, FQGNSA. V was pared by 5 bases and J by 4 bases, with 9 bases of the junction left unmatched. CDR3 sequence (DNA): TGTGCCAGCAGCCTTATCGGGACAGGGATATACAATGAGCAGTTCTTC. This sequence encodes CASSLIGTGIYNEQFF. Filled out from reference TRBV7-2 and TRBJ2-1, the complete variable domain reads GAGVSQSPSNKVTEKGKDVELRCDPISGHTALYWYRQSLGQGLEFLIYFQGNSAPDKSGLPSDRFSAERTGGSVSTLTIQRTQQEDSAVYLCASSLIGTGIYNEQFFGPGTRLTVL.

The V call is TRBV9, the J call TRBJ1-3; no clear D. The CDR3 runs 14 residues. From germline, CDR1 is SGDLS and CDR2 YYNGEE. V gave up 0 bases and J gave up 5 bases, with 9 bases separating them. The CDR3 nucleotides read TGTGCCAGCAGCGTAGATGACATGCGAAACACCATATATTTT. Translated, it gives CASSVDDMRNTIYF.

In nucleotides, the CDR3 is TGCGCCAGCAGCCAAGTCTGGGGAGATGAGCAGTTCTTC. This sequence encodes CASSQVWGDEQFF. V usage is TRBV4-1 and J usage is TRBJ2-1, with D possibly TRBD2 on 5 matching bases. The CDR3 has 13 amino acids. Germline V gene data show CDR1 as MGHRA and CDR2 as YSYEKL. V lost 1 base to trimming and J lost 8 bases, with 9 bases between them.

J is TRBJ2-5 and V is TRBV7-8, with 11 bases lining up with TRBD2. The CDR3 spans 16 residues. The V gene end was trimmed by 5 bases and the J gene end by 5 bases; junction bases not matched to a gene: 10. Per germline, CDR1 SGHVS and CDR2 FQNEAQ. The CDR3, as DNA: TGTGCCAGCAGCCCCACGAGACTAGCGGGGAGGGAGACCCAGTACTTC. Translation: CASSPTRLAGRETQYF.

The chain couples TRBV27 to TRBJ1-3; 8 bases line up with TRBD1. With V trimmed by 5 bases and J by 4 bases, 13 bases remained unmatched. CDR3 length equals 17 residues. Germline V gene lookup returns CDR1 MNHEY and CDR2 SMNVEV (reference sequence). For the CDR3, the DNA is TGTGCCAGCAGTCCCTCACCGGACAGGGCGAGGGGAAACACCATATATTTT. Translated: CASSPSPDRARGNTIYF.

This rearrangement joins TRBV27 to TRBJ1-2; D gene uncertain. The CDR3 is 14 residues long. The V and J ends lost 3 bases and 4 bases respectively, with 12 bases between them. Germline-derived CDR1 and CDR2 are MNHEY and SMNVEV (reference sequence). In nucleotides, the CDR3 is TGTGCCAGCAGTTTGGGCCGGACTTTCTATGGCTACACCTTC. The encoded protein is CASSLGRTFYGYTF.

The CDR3 spells CASREGSEGGQFF. DNA for the CDR3: TGTGCCAGCCGGGAAGGCTCAGAGGGTGGGCAGTTCTTC. The rearrangement uses TRBV2 and TRBJ2-1; D is perhaps TRBD2 (5 bases). The length of the CDR3 is 13 residues. V lost 8 bases and J lost 12, with 20 bases in between. The germline V gene encodes CDR1 SNHLY and CDR2 FYNNEI.

The chain couples TRBV6-1 to TRBJ1-1; D remains unclear. The CDR3 has 12 amino acids. The V gene's germline CDR1 is MNHNS and CDR2 SASEGT. V was cut by 7 bases and J by 0 bases, with 6 bases left in between. CDR3 bases: TGTGCCAGCACTGGGTTGAACACTGAAGCTTTCTTT. It is translated as CASTGLNTEAFF.

The chain couples TRBV4-1 to TRBJ1-1; D is unresolved. V lost 8 bases to trimming and J lost 6 bases, with 19 bases between them. The CDR3 covers 14 residues. CDR1 MGHRA and CDR2 YSYEKL come from the germline V gene. The CDR3: CASGRLPGKSEAFF. CDR3 sequence (DNA): TGCGCCAGCGGTCGTTTGCCAGGCAAGTCTGAAGCTTTCTTT.

A note on this clone: Different DNA sequences within this sample yield the same CDR3. The chain uses TRBV28 and TRBJ1-1; TRBD1 matches 7 bases. Germline V CDR1 and CDR2: MDHEN, SYDVKM. With 6 bases clipped from V and 2 bases from J, the junction kept 6 bases outside the gene matches. This CDR3 has 14 residues. CDR3 region: CASSPGQPNTEAFF. CDR3 nucleotide sequence: TGTGCCAGCAGCCCGGGACAGCCTAACACTGAAGCTTTCTTT.

This clone was seen only once. J is TRBJ1-2 and V is TRBV6-1; the match to TRBD1 covers 8 bases. The trim removed 3 bases at V and 1 base at J, leaving 7 bases unmatched. The V gene's germline CDR1 is MNHNS and CDR2 SASEGT. The CDR3 covers 16 residues. The CDR3 DNA is TGTGCCAGCAGTGACCGGACAGGGAAGGGTAACTATGGCTACACCTTC. Translating gives CASSDRTGKGNYGYTF.

The V call is TRBV5-6, the J call TRBJ2-7, with 12 bases identical to TRBD2. The CDR3 consists of 15 residues. The junction had 5 bases not matched to a gene; V was cut back by 5 bases and J by 2 bases. Germline V lookup: CDR1 SGHDT, CDR2 YYEEEE. Written as DNA, the CDR3 is TGTGCCAGCAGTAAACTAGCGGGGGGTACCTACGAGCAGTACTTC. Protein product: CASSKLAGGTYEQYF.

V and J are TRBV28 and TRBJ2-7; either TRBD1 or TRBD2 may fit D (5 bases each). Germline CDR1 reads MDHEN; CDR2 reads SYDVKM. This CDR3 region has 12 residues. Trimming removed 3 bases from V and 6 bases from J, with 9 bases in between. CDR3 in amino acids: CASSLGEVEQYF. The CDR3 DNA is TGTGCCAGCAGTTTGGGGGAAGTCGAGCAGTACTTC.

The rearrangement links TRBV27 to TRBJ2-3; 10 bases line up with TRBD1. CDR1 and CDR2 from the germline V gene are MNHEY and SMNVEV (reference sequence). This CDR3 comprises 13 residues. Trimming cost V 6 bases and J 14 bases; bases outside gene matches: 11. CDR3 nucleotides: TGTGCCAGCAGCCTAAACCGGGACAGGGGATCGTATTTT. It yields the protein CASSLNRDRGSYF.

The chain carries TRBV5-1 and TRBJ2-7; no clear D gene. Per germline, CDR1 SGHRS and CDR2 YFSETQ. The V gene lost 0 bases and the J gene lost 6 bases, with 7 bases spanning the gap. This CDR3 is built from 12 residues. CDR3: CASSLGGFEQYF. Here the CDR3 DNA reads TGCGCCAGCAGCTTGGGGGGATTCGAGCAGTACTTC. Filled out from reference TRBV5-1 and TRBJ2-7, the complete variable domain reads KAGVTQTPRYLIKTRGQQVTLSCSPISGHRSVSWYQQTPGQGLQFLFEYFSETQRNKGNFPGRFSGRQFSNSRSEMNVSTLELGDSALYLCASSLGGFEQYFGPGTRLTVT.

This rearrangement joins TRBV5-5 to TRBJ1-1; TRBD1 matches 8 bases. Trimming at V came to 5 bases and at J to 0 bases, leaving 3 bases not matched to a gene. The CDR3 consists of 14 residues. CDR1 is SGHKS, CDR2 YYEKEE, per germline (reference sequence). The chain's CDR3 is CASRGDRMNTEAFF. The CDR3 DNA is TGTGCCAGCAGGGGGGACAGGATGAACACTGAAGCTTTCTTT.

The chain combines TRBV29-1 with TRBJ2-2; possibly TRBD1 for D (6 bases). This CDR3 is 15 amino acids long. Trimming removed 7 bases at V and 5 bases at J, with 20 bases between. The V gene's germline CDR1 is SQVTM and CDR2 ANQGSEA. CDR3 amino acids: CSASGAGKETGELFF. The CDR3 coding sequence is TGCAGCGCCTCAGGGGCAGGGAAAGAAACCGGGGAGCTGTTTTTT.

This clone showed up just once. The rearrangement joins TRBV10-3 to TRBJ2-7; unclear D gene. The CDR3 is made up of 11 amino acids. Germline assignment: CDR1 ENHRY and CDR2 SYGVKD. Trimming left V 2 bases short and J 3 bases short, with 2 bases between. CDR3 sequence: CAISENYEQYF. CDR3 bases: TGTGCCATCAGTGAGAACTACGAGCAGTACTTC.

The rearrangement joins TRBV7-6 to TRBJ2-5, with no clear D. The germline V gene has CDR1 SGHVS and CDR2 FNYEAQ. The CDR3 spans 15 residues. V was cut by 0 bases and J by 2 bases, with 10 bases left in between. CDR3 bases: TGTGCCAGCAGCTTAGCCCCGGCGGTACAAGAGACCCAGTACTTC. This codes for CASSLAPAVQETQYF.

This clone was seen just once. J is TRBJ2-5 and V is TRBV18; TRBD1 matches at 8 bases. Losses at the gene ends were 2 bases for V and 4 bases for J; bases not matched to a gene: 9. This CDR3 is built from 16 residues. Per germline, CDR1 KGHSH and CDR2 LQKENI. CDR3: CASSPLGQGARETQYF. The CDR3, as DNA: TGTGCCAGCTCACCATTAGGCCAGGGGGCGCGAGAGACCCAGTACTTC. Based on the CDR3 plus reference TRBV18 and TRBJ2-5, the full variable domain is NAGVMQNPRHLVRRRGQEARLRCSPMKGHSHVYWYRQLPEEGLKFMVYLQKENIIDESGMPKERFSAEFPKEGPSILRIQQVVRGDSAAYFCASSPLGQGARETQYFGPGTRLLVL.

The chain uses TRBV5-6 and TRBJ1-3; TRBD1 is a possible D gene (5 bases). This CDR3 has 14 residues. V lost 0 bases, J lost 7 bases, and 11 bases lay in between. Looked up from germline, CDR1 is SGHDT and CDR2 is YYEEEE. The CDR3 loop reads CASSLEGSGNTIYF. CDR3 in DNA: TGTGCCAGCAGCTTGGAGGGGTCAGGGAACACCATATATTTT.

This chain connects TRBV10-3 to TRBJ2-3; 16 nucleotides match TRBD2. Germline-derived CDR1 and CDR2 are ENHRY and SYGVKD. The length of the CDR3 is 18 residues. Trimming took 5 bases from V and 3 from J; bases not matched to a gene: 8. DNA of the CDR3: TGTGCCATCAGTTCCGGGACTAGCGGGGGGGCCGGAACAGATACGCAGTATTTT. Protein product: CAISSGTSGGAGTDTQYF.

This chain joins TRBV4-1 and TRBJ2-7, with a weak D call TRBD2 (6 bases). Germline CDR1 is MGHRA and CDR2 is YSYEKL. Trimming took off 3 bases at V and 2 bases at J, with 11 bases between the two ends. The CDR3 totals 14 residues. This CDR3 reads CASSHPGETYEQYF. The CDR3 DNA reads TGCGCCAGCAGCCATCCGGGGGAGACCTACGAGCAGTACTTC.